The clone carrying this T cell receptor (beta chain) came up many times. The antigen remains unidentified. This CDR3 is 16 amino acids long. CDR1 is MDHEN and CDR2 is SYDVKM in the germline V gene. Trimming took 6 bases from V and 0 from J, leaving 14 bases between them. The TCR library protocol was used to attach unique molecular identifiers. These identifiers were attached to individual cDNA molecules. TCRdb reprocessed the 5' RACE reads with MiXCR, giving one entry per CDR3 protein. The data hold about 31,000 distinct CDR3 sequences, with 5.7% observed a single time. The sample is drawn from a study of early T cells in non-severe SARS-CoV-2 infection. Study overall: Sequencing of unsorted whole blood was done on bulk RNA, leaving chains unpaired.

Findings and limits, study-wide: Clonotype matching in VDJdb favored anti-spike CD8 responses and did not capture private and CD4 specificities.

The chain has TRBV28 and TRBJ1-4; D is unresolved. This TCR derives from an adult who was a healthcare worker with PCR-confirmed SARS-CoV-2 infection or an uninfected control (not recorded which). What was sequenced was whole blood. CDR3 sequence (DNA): TGTGCCAGCAGCATAACACTTCTTGCAACTAATGAAAAACTGTTTTTT. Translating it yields CASSITLLATNEKLFF.